These T cell receptor beta chains were read from a single sample in a study of blood T cell repertoires in COVID-19. Sequenced by immunoSEQ multiplex PCR; TCRdb stores in-frame clones only, minus some. The sample consists of about 270,000 clones, less than 90% of them appearing once. Sequenced sample: PBMCs or T cells enriched from blood (not recorded which). These receptors were taken from a woman in her 50s who had recovered from COVID-19. The CDR3 runs from the conserved cysteine through the conserved F or W. The D gene is left open where the match is weak.

len: 13
j_gene: TRBJ2-1
d_gene: TRBD2
v_gene: TRBV7-9
CDR3nt: TGTGCCAGCAGCGAGCGACTAGCCTCTGAGCAGTTCTTC
CDR3aa: CASSERLASEQFF

len: 16
j_gene: TRBJ2-1
d_gene: -
v_gene: TRBV24-1
CDR3nt: TGTGCCACCAGTGATTTCTCCGGGACTCGGGGGAATGAGCAGTTCTTC
CDR3aa: CATSDFSGTRGNEQFF

len: 17
j_gene: TRBJ2-1
d_gene: -
v_gene: TRBV7-9
CDR3nt: TGTGCCAGCAGCTCCAATCGACTAATCTTCCCGTGGGGTGAGCAGTTCTTC
CDR3aa: CASSSNRLIFPWGEQFF

len: 14
j_gene: TRBJ2-1
d_gene: TRBD2
v_gene: TRBV2
CDR3nt: TGTGCCACCTGCCGGGCTAGCGGGAACAATGAGCAGTTCTTC
CDR3aa: CATCRASGNNEQFF

len: 15
j_gene: TRBJ2-1
d_gene: TRBD2
v_gene: TRBV27
CDR3nt: TGTGCCAGCAGTCAAAGACTAGCGGGACTCGATGAGCAGTTCTTC
CDR3aa: CASSQRLAGLDEQFF

len: 15
j_gene: TRBJ2-2
d_gene: TRBD1
v_gene: TRBV9
CDR3nt: TGTGCCAGCAGAGGTGACAGGGGGGCTCTTGGGGAGCTGTTTTTT
CDR3aa: CASRGDRGALGELFF

len: 15
j_gene: TRBJ2-7
d_gene: TRBD2
v_gene: TRBV6-5
CDR3nt: TGTGCCAGCAGTCCCCGACTAGCGGGCGAATACGAGCAGTACTTC
CDR3aa: CASSPRLAGEYEQYF

len: 14
j_gene: TRBJ2-7
d_gene: -
v_gene: TRBV6-2/TRBV6-3
CDR3nt: TGTGCCAGCAGTTACGCGGGACAGACCTACGAGCAGTACTTC
CDR3aa: CASSYAGQTYEQYF

len: 15
j_gene: TRBJ2-1
d_gene: -
v_gene: TRBV10-3
CDR3nt: TGTGCCATCAGTGAGTTACTAGGGGGTTACAATGAGCAGTTCTTC
CDR3aa: CAISELLGGYNEQFF

len: 15
j_gene: TRBJ2-7
d_gene: TRBD2
v_gene: TRBV6-2/TRBV6-3
CDR3nt: TGTGCCAGCAGCGATAGACTAGCGGGAGTGGGCGAGCAGTACTTC
CDR3aa: CASSDRLAGVGEQYF

len: 16
j_gene: TRBJ2-3
d_gene: -
v_gene: TRBV7-8
CDR3nt: TGTGCCAGCAGCTTAAACGGCAATTACGGGAGTGATACGCAGTATTTT
CDR3aa: CASSLNGNYGSDTQYF

len: 13
j_gene: TRBJ1-2
d_gene: -
v_gene: TRBV7-3
CDR3nt: TGTGCCAGCAGCTTGGACAGCCACTATGGCTACACCTTC
CDR3aa: CASSLDSHYGYTF

len: 15
j_gene: TRBJ2-2
d_gene: TRBD2
v_gene: TRBV14
CDR3nt: TGTGCCAGCACCCGGGGGGGGTCGAACACCGGGGAGCTGTTTTTT
CDR3aa: CASTRGGSNTGELFF

len: 11
j_gene: TRBJ2-7
d_gene: -
v_gene: TRBV2
CDR3nt: TGTGCCAGCAGTCCACTCTACGAGCAGTACTTC
CDR3aa: CASSPLYEQYF

len: 14
j_gene: TRBJ2-5
d_gene: -
v_gene: TRBV29-1
CDR3nt: TGCAGCGTTGTCCCGAACAGAGAGGGAGAGACCCAGTACTTC
CDR3aa: CSVVPNREGETQYF

len: 15
j_gene: TRBJ2-1
d_gene: TRBD2
v_gene: TRBV4-3
CDR3nt: TGCGCCAGCAGCCACGGGACTAGCGGGAGGAATGAGCAGTTCTTC
CDR3aa: CASSHGTSGRNEQFF